The rows below give T cell receptor beta chains drawn from one sample of a study of shared clonotypes between healthy human individuals. Some clones are missing from TCRdb's copy, which holds only in-frame ones; the method was immunoSEQ multiplex PCR. The data contain 2 million to 2.5 million clones, around 93% of them seen just once; the ten biggest clones take up roughly 0.34%. Sequenced input: naive CD4+ T cells from PBMCs. The receptors stem from a man aged 18 to 35 in good health. Some clones in this sample may be carry-over from other donors' samples. The CDR3 runs from the conserved cysteine through the conserved F or W. Each record gives: D gene, J gene, V gene, CDR3 protein, CDR3 DNA. A D gene is named only where the DNA matches it firmly.

D: TRBD2
J: TRBJ2-2
V: TRBV28
CDR3: CASSFSASGSRGGELFF
DNA: TGTGCCAGCAGTTTTTCTGCTAGCGGGAGTCGGGGCGGGGAGCTGTTTTTT

D: .
J: TRBJ2-1
V: TRBV28
CDR3: CASSGSSAPSYNEQFF
DNA: TGTGCCAGCAGTGGATCTTCAGCTCCCTCCTACAATGAGCAGTTCTTC

D: TRBD1
J: TRBJ1-2
V: TRBV5-1
CDR3: CASSDRGVGYTF
DNA: TGCGCCAGCAGTGACAGGGGAGTTGGCTACACCTTC

D: TRBD1
J: TRBJ2-2
V: TRBV4-2
CDR3: CASSPYGTGNTGELFF
DNA: TGTGCCAGCAGCCCCTATGGGACAGGGAACACCGGGGAGCTGTTTTTT

D: TRBD2
J: TRBJ2-5
V: TRBV5-4
CDR3: CASSMDGGAGGETQYF
DNA: TGTGCCAGCAGCATGGATGGGGGGGCGGGAGGAGAGACCCAGTACTTC

D: .
J: TRBJ1-1
V: TRBV2
CDR3: CASTGDGAEAFF
DNA: TGTGCCAGCACTGGCGACGGCGCTGAAGCTTTCTTT

D: .
J: TRBJ2-3
V: TRBV14
CDR3: CASSGRTVLRDTQYF
DNA: TGTGCCAGCAGCGGACGGACAGTCCTGAGGGATACGCAGTATTTT

D: TRBD2
J: TRBJ2-1
V: TRBV5-5
CDR3: CASSRGLAGGYNEQFF
DNA: TGTGCCAGCAGCCGAGGACTAGCGGGAGGGTACAATGAGCAGTTCTTC

D: .
J: TRBJ1-3
V: TRBV19
CDR3: CASIEPGLTGNTIYF
DNA: TGTGCCAGTATCGAGCCGGGACTGACTGGAAACACCATATATTTT

D: TRBD2
J: TRBJ2-2
V: TRBV9
CDR3: CASSVTSGSWNTGELFF
DNA: TGTGCCAGCAGCGTGACTAGCGGGAGTTGGAACACCGGGGAGCTGTTTTTT

D: TRBD2
J: TRBJ2-5
V: TRBV7-2
CDR3: CASSYIFRTSGLETQYF
DNA: TGTGCCAGCAGCTATATATTTCGGACTAGCGGTTTAGAGACCCAGTACTTC

D: .
J: TRBJ1-5
V: TRBV28
CDR3: CATPRERNNQPQHF
DNA: TGTGCCACCCCTCGGGAACGTAACAATCAGCCCCAGCATTTT

D: TRBD2
J: TRBJ2-7
V: TRBV4-1
CDR3: CASSQGIAGIPTYEQYF
DNA: TGCGCCAGCAGCCAGGGAATAGCGGGGATACCAACCTACGAGCAGTACTTC

D: .
J: TRBJ2-3
V: TRBV15
CDR3: CATSRAGQGWSDTQYF
DNA: TGTGCCACCAGCAGAGCGGGGCAGGGTTGGTCAGATACGCAGTATTTT

D: .
J: TRBJ1-1
V: TRBV19
CDR3: CASSFVANTEAFF
DNA: TGTGCCAGTAGTTTCGTAGCCAACACTGAAGCTTTCTTT

D: .
J: TRBJ2-2
V: TRBV5-5
CDR3: CASSWDRTTGELFF
DNA: TGTGCCAGCAGCTGGGACCGGACCACCGGGGAGCTGTTTTTT

D: TRBD1
J: TRBJ1-5
V: TRBV18
CDR3: CASSSATGGYSNQPQHF
DNA: TGTGCCAGCTCATCGGCGACAGGGGGCTATAGCAATCAGCCCCAGCATTTT

D: .
J: TRBJ1-1
V: TRBV18
CDR3: CASSPRAQKNTEAFF
DNA: TGTGCCAGCTCACCACGGGCACAGAAGAACACTGAAGCTTTCTTT

D: .
J: TRBJ1-5
V: TRBV28
CDR3: CASSLHLGNQPQHF
DNA: TGTGCCAGCAGTTTACACCTTGGCAATCAGCCCCAGCATTTT

D: TRBD2
J: TRBJ2-1
V: TRBV28
CDR3: CASRPLAGGPREQFF
DNA: TGTGCCAGCAGACCACTAGCGGGAGGGCCTCGGGAGCAGTTCTTC

D: .
J: TRBJ2-1
V: TRBV7-2
CDR3: CASSLAAFGGEQFF
DNA: TGTGCCAGCAGCTTAGCAGCGTTTGGCGGTGAGCAGTTCTTC

D: .
J: TRBJ1-4
V: TRBV7-2
CDR3: CASSPPRTLSSEKLFF
DNA: TGTGCCAGCAGCCCCCCCAGGACGCTGTCGAGTGAAAAACTGTTTTTT

D: .
J: TRBJ1-2
V: TRBV5-1
CDR3: CASSAGTDNYGYTF
DNA: TGCGCCAGCAGTGCCGGGACGGACAACTATGGCTACACCTTC

D: .
J: TRBJ2-3
V: TRBV19
CDR3: CASLSTKRDTQYF
DNA: TGTGCCAGCCTATCGACAAAGAGAGATACGCAGTATTTT